This TCR beta chain was sequenced for a study of cytomegalovirus exposure and HLA in healthy donors. It was with 60 Vbeta and 13 Jbeta primers that the PCR ran. Only in-frame clones appear in the TCRdb table, and some are missing; sequencing was by immunoSEQ multiplex PCR. The table lists around 40,000 clones, around 60% of them singletons. Study findings and constraints: A classifier reportedly called cytomegalovirus status with high sensitivity and specificity. Certain sequence variants were highly shared and formed a cluster, and this cluster was likely a sequencing artifact.

Details on this clone: What it recognizes is unknown.

Trimming stripped 5 bases from V and 3 bases from J, with 17 bases between. In germline, CDR1 is KGHSH, CDR2 LQKENI. The CDR3 consists of 17 residues. The chain combines TRBV18 with TRBJ1-6; possible D gene TRBD1, 5 bases. The sequence was obtained from a human donor in good health. Sequencing was done on a sample of PBMCs. CDR3: CASSSSDPTDYNSPLHF. The CDR3 coding sequence is TGTGCCAGCTCATCGTCCGATCCGACAGACTATAATTCACCCCTCCACTTT.